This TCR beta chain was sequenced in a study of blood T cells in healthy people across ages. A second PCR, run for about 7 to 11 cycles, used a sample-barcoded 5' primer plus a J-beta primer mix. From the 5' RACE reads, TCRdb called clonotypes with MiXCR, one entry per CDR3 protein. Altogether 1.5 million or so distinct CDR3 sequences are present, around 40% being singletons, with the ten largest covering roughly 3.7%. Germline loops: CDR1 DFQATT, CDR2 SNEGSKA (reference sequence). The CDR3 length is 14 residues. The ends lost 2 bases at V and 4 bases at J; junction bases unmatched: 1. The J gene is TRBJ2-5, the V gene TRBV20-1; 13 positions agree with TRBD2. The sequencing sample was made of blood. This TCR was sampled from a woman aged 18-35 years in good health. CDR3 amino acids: CSARRLAGGETQYF. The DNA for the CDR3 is TGCAGTGCTAGAAGACTAGCGGGGGGAGAGACCCAGTACTTC.